A selection of T cell receptor beta chains follows, all from one sample in a study of cytomegalovirus exposure and HLA in healthy donors. The data were produced by immunoSEQ multiplex PCR, yet TCRdb's version contains in-frame clones alone and is incomplete. Of about 310,000 clones listed, approximately 91% were seen once; the top ten hold about 0.96%. Sequenced material: PBMCs. Every receptor here comes from a man aged 25 to 45 in good health and CMV-seronegative. Each CDR3 is given with its conserved first and last residue. A D gene is named only where the DNA matches it firmly. Clone size is stated in some rows and not others, as once, few, many or a class when expanded.

D gene: NA
J gene: TRBJ1-1
V gene: TRBV7-8
clone size: NA
CDR3 DNA: TGTGCCAGCAGCCCCGGGAGGGTTGAAGCTTTCTTT
CDR3 protein: CASSPGRVEAFF

D gene: NA
J gene: TRBJ2-7
V gene: TRBV5-1
clone size: few
CDR3 DNA: TGCGCCAGCAGCTTCCTCGGGGGGCCCACCTACGAGCAGTACTTC
CDR3 protein: CASSFLGGPTYEQYF

D gene: NA
J gene: TRBJ2-7
V gene: TRBV5-1
clone size: NA
CDR3 DNA: TGCGCCAGCAGCTTTGGCCCGAACGAGCAGTACTTC
CDR3 protein: CASSFGPNEQYF

D gene: TRBD2
J gene: TRBJ2-2
V gene: TRBV6-4
clone size: NA
CDR3 DNA: TGTGCCAGACCTGCATTAGCGGGGGGTCAGACCGGGGAGCTGTTTTTT
CDR3 protein: CARPALAGGQTGELFF

D gene: NA
J gene: TRBJ2-7
V gene: TRBV10-3
clone size: NA
CDR3 DNA: TGTGCCATCAGAGGACTGTCCACCGAGCAGTACTTC
CDR3 protein: CAIRGLSTEQYF

D gene: NA
J gene: TRBJ1-1
V gene: TRBV4-1
clone size: NA
CDR3 DNA: TGCGCCAGCAGCCCACACAGGGTAGGGGTATACACTGAAGCTTTCTTT
CDR3 protein: CASSPHRVGVYTEAFF

D gene: NA
J gene: TRBJ1-2
V gene: TRBV7-8
clone size: NA
CDR3 DNA: TGTGCCAGCAGCCTACTCGCGGAGAACTATGGCTACACCTTC
CDR3 protein: CASSLLAENYGYTF

D gene: TRBD1
J gene: TRBJ1-5
V gene: TRBV7-9
clone size: NA
CDR3 DNA: TGTGCCAGCAGCTCTGGACAGGGAGATCAGCCCCAGCATTTT
CDR3 protein: CASSSGQGDQPQHF

D gene: NA
J gene: TRBJ2-2
V gene: TRBV15
clone size: NA
CDR3 DNA: TGTGCCACCAGCATGGGCTGGAACACCGGGGAGCTGTTTTTT
CDR3 protein: CATSMGWNTGELFF

D gene: TRBD1
J gene: TRBJ1-3
V gene: TRBV30
clone size: NA
CDR3 DNA: TGTGCCTGGAGTCCCGACAGGGGGTTTGGAAACACCATATATTTT
CDR3 protein: CAWSPDRGFGNTIYF